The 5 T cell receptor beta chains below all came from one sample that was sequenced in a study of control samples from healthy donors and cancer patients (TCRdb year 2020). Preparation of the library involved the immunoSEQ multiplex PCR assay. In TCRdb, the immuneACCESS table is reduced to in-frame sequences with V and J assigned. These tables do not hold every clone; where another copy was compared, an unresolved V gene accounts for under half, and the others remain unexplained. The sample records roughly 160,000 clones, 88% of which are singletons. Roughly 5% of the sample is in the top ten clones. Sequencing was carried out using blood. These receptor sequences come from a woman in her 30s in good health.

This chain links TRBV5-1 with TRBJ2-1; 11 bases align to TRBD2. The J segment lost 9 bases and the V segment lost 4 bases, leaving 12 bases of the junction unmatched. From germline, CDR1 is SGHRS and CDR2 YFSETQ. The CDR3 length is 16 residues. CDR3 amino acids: CASSRGGLAGRPEQFF. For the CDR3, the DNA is TGCGCCAGCAGCCGGGGCGGACTAGCGGGTCGTCCTGAGCAGTTCTTC.

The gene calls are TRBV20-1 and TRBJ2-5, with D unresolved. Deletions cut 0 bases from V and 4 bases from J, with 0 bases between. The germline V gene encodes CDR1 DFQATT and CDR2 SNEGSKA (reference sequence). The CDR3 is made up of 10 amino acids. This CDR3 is CSAREETQYF. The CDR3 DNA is TGCAGTGCTAGAGAAGAGACCCAGTACTTC.

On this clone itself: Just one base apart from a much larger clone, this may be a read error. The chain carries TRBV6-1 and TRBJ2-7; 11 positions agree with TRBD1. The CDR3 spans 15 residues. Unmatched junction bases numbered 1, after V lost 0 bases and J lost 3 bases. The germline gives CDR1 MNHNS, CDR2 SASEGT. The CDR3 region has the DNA TGTGCCAGCAGTGAAGCCGGGACAGGGGGCTACGAGCAGTACTTC. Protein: CASSEAGTGGYEQYF.

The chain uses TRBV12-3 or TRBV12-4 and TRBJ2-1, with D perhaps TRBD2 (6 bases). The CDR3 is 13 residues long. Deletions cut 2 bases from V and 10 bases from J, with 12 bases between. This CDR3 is CASSLPGGEEQFF. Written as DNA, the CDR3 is TGTGCCAGCAGTTTACCCGGCGGGGAAGAGCAGTTCTTC.

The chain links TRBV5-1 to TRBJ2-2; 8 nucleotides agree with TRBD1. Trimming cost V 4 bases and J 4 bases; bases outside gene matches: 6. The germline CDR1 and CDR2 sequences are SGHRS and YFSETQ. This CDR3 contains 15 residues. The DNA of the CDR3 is TGCGCCAGCAGCCCTGGACAGGGCGGCACCGGGGAGCTGTTTTTT. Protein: CASSPGQGGTGELFF.